Listed below are T cell receptor beta chains from one sample, sequenced in a study of control samples from healthy donors and cancer patients. Profiling relied on immunoSEQ multiplex PCR, and the TCRdb table lists in-frame clones only, not all of them. Altogether approximately 130,000 clones are present, around 90% being singletons, with the ten largest covering about 40%. Input material: blood. These receptors all come from a man aged 45-60 years in good health. The CDR3 runs from the conserved cysteine through the conserved F or W. A D gene is named only where the DNA matches it firmly. Some rows mark clone size as missing; the rest say once, few, many or name a class of expanded clone.

j_call,d_call,cdr3_length,v_call,clone_size,cdr3_aa,cdr3_nt
TRBJ2-3,-,14,TRBV6-5,-,CASSRQSSTDTQYF,TGTGCCAGCAGTCGACAGTCTAGCACAGATACGCAGTATTTT
TRBJ2-5,-,16,TRBV15,-,CATSRARGGYQETQYF,TGTGCCACCAGCAGAGCCAGGGGGGGGTACCAAGAGACCCAGTACTTC
TRBJ1-1,TRBD1,15,TRBV10-3,-,CAISTGEGQNTEAFF,TGTGCCATCAGCACAGGGGAGGGTCAGAACACTGAAGCTTTCTTT
TRBJ1-2,-,16,TRBV15,-,CATSRKRTATNYGYTF,TGTGCCACCAGCAGAAAGAGAACGGCTACTAACTATGGCTACACCTTC
TRBJ1-6,-,16,TRBV7-2,once,CASSLGVPSYNSPLHF,TGTGCCAGCAGCTTAGGGGTCCCCTCCTATAATTCACCCCTCCACTTT
TRBJ2-5,TRBD2,14,TRBV6-6,-,CASKGTSVQETQYF,TGTGCCAGCAAAGGGACTAGCGTCCAAGAGACCCAGTACTTC
TRBJ1-1,-,16,TRBV18,once,CASSPTGILTGTEAFF,TGTGCCAGCTCACCTACCGGGATTCTAACAGGGACTGAAGCTTTCTTT
TRBJ2-4,TRBD1,12,TRBV7-2,-,CASGGTGIIQYF,TGTGCCAGCGGAGGGACAGGGATCATTCAGTACTTC
TRBJ1-1,-,13,TRBV29-1,-,CSVETQGVTEAFF,TGCAGCGTTGAAACCCAGGGAGTCACTGAAGCTTTCTTT
TRBJ1-3,-,17,TRBV5-1,-,CASSLGGAGSGGNTIYF,TGCGCCAGCAGCTTGGGGGGAGCGGGGTCCGGTGGAAACACCATATATTTT
TRBJ2-7,-,15,TRBV28,-,CASSFRGQKSYEQYF,TGTGCCAGCAGTTTTCGGGGTCAGAAATCCTACGAGCAGTACTTC
TRBJ1-4,TRBD1,15,TRBV11-2,once,CASSPGTGEGKKLFF,TGTGCCAGCAGCCCCGGGACAGGCGAAGGCAAAAAACTGTTTTTT
TRBJ2-7,-,13,TRBV7-8,-,CASSLLRDYEQYF,TGTGCCAGCAGCTTACTCAGGGACTACGAGCAGTACTTC
TRBJ1-3,-,15,TRBV18,-,CASSSTRTSGNTIYF,TGTGCCAGCTCATCGACCCGCACCTCTGGAAACACCATATATTTT
TRBJ2-7,TRBD1,14,TRBV27,-,CASRSGGHPYEQYF,TGTGCCAGCAGGTCAGGGGGCCATCCCTACGAGCAGTACTTC
TRBJ1-1,TRBD1,14,TRBV6-5,-,CASIRTGMNTEAFF,TGTGCCAGCATTCGGACAGGGATGAACACTGAAGCTTTCTTT
TRBJ2-7,TRBD1,15,TRBV27,-,CASSFRDRSEDEQYF,TGTGCCAGCAGTTTCCGGGACAGGTCAGAGGACGAGCAGTACTTC
TRBJ1-5,-,14,TRBV5-1,-,CASSEGLSNQPQHF,TGCGCCAGCAGCGAGGGTCTTAGCAATCAGCCCCAGCATTTT
TRBJ1-2,TRBD1,17,TRBV7-2,-,CASSSPVTGRGYYGYTF,TGTGCCAGCAGCAGTCCAGTGACAGGGAGAGGTTATTATGGCTACACCTTC
TRBJ2-5,-,16,TRBV7-2,-,CASSYYPRGSGETQYF,TGTGCCAGCAGCTACTACCCGCGGGGCTCGGGGGAGACCCAGTACTTC